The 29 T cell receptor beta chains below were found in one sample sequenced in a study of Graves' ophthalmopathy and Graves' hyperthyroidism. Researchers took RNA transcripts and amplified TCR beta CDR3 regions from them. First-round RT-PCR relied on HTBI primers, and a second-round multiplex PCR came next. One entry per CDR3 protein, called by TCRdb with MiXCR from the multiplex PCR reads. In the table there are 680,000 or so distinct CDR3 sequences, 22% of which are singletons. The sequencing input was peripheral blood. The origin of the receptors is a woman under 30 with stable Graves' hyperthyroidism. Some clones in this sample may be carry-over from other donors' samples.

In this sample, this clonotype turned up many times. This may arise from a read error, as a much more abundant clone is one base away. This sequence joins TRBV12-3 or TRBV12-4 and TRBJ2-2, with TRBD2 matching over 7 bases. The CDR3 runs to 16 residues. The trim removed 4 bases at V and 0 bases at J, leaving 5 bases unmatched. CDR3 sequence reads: CASSCYGGTNTGELFF. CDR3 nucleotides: TGTGCCAGCAGTTGCTACGGGGGGACGAACACCGGGGAGCTGTTTTTT.

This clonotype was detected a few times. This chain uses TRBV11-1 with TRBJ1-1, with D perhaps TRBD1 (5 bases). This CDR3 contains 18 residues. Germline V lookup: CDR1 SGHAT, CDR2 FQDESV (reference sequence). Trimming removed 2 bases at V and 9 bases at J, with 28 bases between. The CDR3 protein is CASSLIGATGTAANQAFF. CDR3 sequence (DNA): TGTGCCAGCAGCTTAATCGGAGCTACCGGGACGGCGGCAAATCAAGCTTTCTTT.

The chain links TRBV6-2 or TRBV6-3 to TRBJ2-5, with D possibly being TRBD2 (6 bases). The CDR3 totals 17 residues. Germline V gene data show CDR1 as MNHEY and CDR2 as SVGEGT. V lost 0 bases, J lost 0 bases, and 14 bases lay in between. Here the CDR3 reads CASSYSRDWKDQETQYF. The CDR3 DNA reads TGTGCCAGCAGTTACTCGAGGGACTGGAAAGACCAAGAGACCCAGTACTTC.

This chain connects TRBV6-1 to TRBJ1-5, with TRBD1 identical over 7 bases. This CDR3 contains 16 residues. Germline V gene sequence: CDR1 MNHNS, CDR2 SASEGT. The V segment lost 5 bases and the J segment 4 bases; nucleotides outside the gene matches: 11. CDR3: CASSPDRTGPNQPQHF. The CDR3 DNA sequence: TGTGCCAGCAGTCCTGATCGGACAGGCCCTAATCAGCCCCAGCATTTT.

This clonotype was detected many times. The chain's CDR3 is CASSDGGFNTEAFF. CDR3 DNA: TGTGCCAGCAGCGACGGCGGATTCAACACTGAAGCTTTCTTT. This chain links TRBV7-9 with TRBJ1-1, with D uncertain. V lost 5 bases and J lost 2, with 12 bases in between. CDR1 is SEHNR, CDR2 FQNEAQ, per germline (reference sequence). The length of the CDR3 is 14 residues. Full variable domain (outside the CDR3, taken from reference TRBV7-9 and TRBJ1-1): DTGVSQNPRHKITKRGQNVTFRCDPISEHNRLYWYRQTLGQGPEFLTYFQNEAQLEKSRLLSDRFSAERPKGSFSTLEIQRTEQGDSAMYLCASSDGGFNTEAFFGQGTRLTVV.

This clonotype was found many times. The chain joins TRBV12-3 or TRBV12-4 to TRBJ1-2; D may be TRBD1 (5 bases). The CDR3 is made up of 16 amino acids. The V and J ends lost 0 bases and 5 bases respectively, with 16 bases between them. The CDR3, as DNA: TGTGCCAGCAGTTTAGCCGGCGAAATCAGGGCGTATGGCTACACCTTC. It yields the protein CASSLAGEIRAYGYTF.

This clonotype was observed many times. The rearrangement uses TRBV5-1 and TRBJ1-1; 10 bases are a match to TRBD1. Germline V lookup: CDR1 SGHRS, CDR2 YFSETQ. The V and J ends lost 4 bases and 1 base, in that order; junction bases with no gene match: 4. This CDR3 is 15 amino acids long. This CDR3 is CASSARDRGNTEAFF. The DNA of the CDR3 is TGCGCCAGCAGCGCAAGGGACAGGGGGAACACTGAAGCTTTCTTT.

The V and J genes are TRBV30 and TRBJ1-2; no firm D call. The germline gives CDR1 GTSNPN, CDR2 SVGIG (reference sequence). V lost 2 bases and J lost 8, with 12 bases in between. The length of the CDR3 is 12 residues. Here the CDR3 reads CAWSLAGGGYTF. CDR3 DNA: TGTGCCTGGAGTCTGGCCGGTGGAGGCTACACCTTC.

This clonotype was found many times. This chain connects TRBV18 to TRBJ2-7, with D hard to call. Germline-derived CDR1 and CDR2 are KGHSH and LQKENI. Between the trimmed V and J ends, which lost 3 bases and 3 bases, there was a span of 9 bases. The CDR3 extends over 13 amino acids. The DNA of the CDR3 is TGTGCCAGCTCACCCACAGTTTACTACGAGCAGTACTTC. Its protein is CASSPTVYYEQYF.

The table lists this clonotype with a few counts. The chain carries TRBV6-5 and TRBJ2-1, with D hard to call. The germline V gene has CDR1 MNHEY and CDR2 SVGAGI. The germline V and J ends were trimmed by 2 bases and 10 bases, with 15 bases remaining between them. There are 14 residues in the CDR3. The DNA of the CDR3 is TGTGCCAGCAGTTACGAGACTTCTCGAAGGGAGCAGTTCTTC. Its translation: CASSYETSRREQFF.

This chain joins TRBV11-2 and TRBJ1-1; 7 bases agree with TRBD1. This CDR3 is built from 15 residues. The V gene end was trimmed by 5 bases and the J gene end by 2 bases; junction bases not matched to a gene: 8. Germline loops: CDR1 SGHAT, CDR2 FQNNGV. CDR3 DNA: TGTGCCAGCAGCCAAGAACAGGGGCGTAACACTGAAGCTTTCTTT. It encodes CASSQEQGRNTEAFF.

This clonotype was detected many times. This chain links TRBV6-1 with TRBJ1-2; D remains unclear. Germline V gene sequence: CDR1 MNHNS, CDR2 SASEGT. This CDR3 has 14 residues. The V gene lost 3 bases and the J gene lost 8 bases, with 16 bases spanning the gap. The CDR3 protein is CASSEPSGLGGYTF. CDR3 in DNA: TGTGCCAGCAGTGAGCCCTCGGGGTTAGGGGGCTACACCTTC.

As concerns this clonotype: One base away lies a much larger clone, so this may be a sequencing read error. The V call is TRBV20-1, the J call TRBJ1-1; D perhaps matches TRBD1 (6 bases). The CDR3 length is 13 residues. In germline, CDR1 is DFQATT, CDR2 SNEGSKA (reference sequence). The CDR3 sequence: CSAIAGTYTEALF. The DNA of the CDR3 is TGCAGTGCCATCGCCGGGACATACACTGAAGCTCTCTTT.

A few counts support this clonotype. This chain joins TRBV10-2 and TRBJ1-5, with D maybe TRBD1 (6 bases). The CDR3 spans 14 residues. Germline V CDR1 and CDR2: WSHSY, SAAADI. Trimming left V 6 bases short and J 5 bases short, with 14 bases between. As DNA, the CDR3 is TGCGCCAGCAGCAAGAGGGGGACCGATCAGCCCCAGCATTTT. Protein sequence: CASSKRGTDQPQHF.

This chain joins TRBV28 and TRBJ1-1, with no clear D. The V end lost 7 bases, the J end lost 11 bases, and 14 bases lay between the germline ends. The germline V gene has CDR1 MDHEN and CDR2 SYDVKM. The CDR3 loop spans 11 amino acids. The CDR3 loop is CASTLSVGAFF. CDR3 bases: TGTGCCAGCACTTTGAGCGTGGGTGCTTTCTTT.

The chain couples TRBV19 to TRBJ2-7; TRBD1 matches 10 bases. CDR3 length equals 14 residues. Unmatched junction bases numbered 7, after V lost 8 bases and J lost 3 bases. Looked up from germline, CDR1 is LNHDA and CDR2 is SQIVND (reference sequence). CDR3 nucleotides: TGTGCCAGTTCAACCGGGACAGGGGTCTACGAGCAGTACTTC. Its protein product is CASSTGTGVYEQYF. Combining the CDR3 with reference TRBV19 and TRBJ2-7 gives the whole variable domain DGGITQSPKYLFRKEGQNVTLSCEQNLNHDAMYWYRQDPGQGLRLIYYSQIVNDFQKGDIAEGYSVSREKKESFPLTVTSAQKNPTAFYLCASSTGTGVYEQYFGPGTRLTVT.

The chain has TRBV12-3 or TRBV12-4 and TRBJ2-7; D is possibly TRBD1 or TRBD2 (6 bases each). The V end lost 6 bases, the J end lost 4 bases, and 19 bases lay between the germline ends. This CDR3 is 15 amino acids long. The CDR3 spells CASSRGTPPVYEQYF. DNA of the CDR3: TGTGCCAGCAGCCGGGGGACACCTCCAGTTTACGAGCAGTACTTC.

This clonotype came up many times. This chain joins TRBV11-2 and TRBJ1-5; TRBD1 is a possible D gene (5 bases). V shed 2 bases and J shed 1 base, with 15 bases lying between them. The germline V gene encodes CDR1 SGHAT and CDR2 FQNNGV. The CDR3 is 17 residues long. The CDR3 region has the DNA TGTGCCAGCAGCTTATCCTCGGACACCCGGAGCAATCAGCCCCAGCATTTT. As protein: CASSLSSDTRSNQPQHF.

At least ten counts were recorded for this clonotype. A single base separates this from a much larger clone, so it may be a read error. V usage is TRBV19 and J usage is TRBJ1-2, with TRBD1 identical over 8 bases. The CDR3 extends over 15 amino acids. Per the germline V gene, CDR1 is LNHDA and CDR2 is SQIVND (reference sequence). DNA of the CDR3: TGTGCCGGTAGTCTAACAGGGGGAAATAACTATGGCTACACCTTC. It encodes CAGSLTGGNNYGYTF. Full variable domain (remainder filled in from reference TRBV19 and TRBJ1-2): DGGITQSPKYLFRKEGQNVTLSCEQNLNHDAMYWYRQDPGQGLRLIYYSQIVNDFQKGDIAEGYSVSREKKESFPLTVTSAQKNPTAFYLCAGSLTGGNNYGYTFGSGTRLTVV.

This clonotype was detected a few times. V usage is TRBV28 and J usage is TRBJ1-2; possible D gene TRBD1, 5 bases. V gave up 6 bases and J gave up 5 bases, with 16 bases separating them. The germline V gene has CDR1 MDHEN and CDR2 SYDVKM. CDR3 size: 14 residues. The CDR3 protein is CASSPPTGGYGYTF. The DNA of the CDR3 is TGTGCCAGCAGCCCCCCAACCGGGGGTTATGGCTACACCTTC.

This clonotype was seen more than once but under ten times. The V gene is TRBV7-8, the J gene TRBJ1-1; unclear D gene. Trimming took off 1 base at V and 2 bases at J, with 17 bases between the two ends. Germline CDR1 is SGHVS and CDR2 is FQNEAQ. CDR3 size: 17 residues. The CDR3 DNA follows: TGTGCCAGCAGCTTAGGCTACCGTGCCCAAGAAAACACTGAAGCTTTCTTT. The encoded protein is CASSLGYRAQENTEAFF.

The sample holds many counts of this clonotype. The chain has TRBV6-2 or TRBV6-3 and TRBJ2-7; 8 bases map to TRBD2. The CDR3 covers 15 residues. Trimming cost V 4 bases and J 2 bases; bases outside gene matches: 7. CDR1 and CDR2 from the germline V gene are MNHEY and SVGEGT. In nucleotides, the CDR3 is TGTGCCAGCAGTTTCTTTAGCGGGACGGCCTACGAGCAGTACTTC. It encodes CASSFFSGTAYEQYF.

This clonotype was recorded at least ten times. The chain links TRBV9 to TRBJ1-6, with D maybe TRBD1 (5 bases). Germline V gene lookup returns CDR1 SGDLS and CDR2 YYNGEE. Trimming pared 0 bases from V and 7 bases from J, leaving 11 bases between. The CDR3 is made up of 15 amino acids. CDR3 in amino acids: CASSVGRGRNSPLHF. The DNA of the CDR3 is TGTGCCAGCAGCGTAGGGAGGGGTCGCAATTCACCCCTCCACTTT.

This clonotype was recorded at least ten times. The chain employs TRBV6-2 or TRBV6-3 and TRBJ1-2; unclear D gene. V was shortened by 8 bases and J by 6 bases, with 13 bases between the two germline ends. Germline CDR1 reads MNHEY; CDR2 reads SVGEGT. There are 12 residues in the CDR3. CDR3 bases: TGTGCCAGCGGGCGTCCTCGGAATGGCTACACCTTC. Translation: CASGRPRNGYTF.

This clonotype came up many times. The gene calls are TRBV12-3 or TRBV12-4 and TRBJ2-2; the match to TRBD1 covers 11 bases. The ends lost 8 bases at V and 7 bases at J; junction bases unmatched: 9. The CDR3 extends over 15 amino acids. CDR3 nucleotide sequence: TGTGCCAGCCGTGTGGACAGGGGGCGAGGCGGGGAGCTGTTTTTT. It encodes CASRVDRGRGGELFF.

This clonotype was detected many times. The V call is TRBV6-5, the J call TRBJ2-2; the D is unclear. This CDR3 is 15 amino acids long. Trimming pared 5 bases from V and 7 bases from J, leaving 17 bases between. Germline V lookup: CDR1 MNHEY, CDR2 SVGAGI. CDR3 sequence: CASSLYPRSYGELFF. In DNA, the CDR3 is TGTGCCAGCAGTCTCTACCCCCGTTCGTACGGGGAGCTGTTTTTT.

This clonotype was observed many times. The DNA of the CDR3 is TGTGCCAGCAGCCCCGAAAGGGGCTCTGAAGCTTTCTTT. Translation gives CASSPERGSEAFF. V and J are TRBV6-1 and TRBJ1-1; maybe TRBD1 (5 bases). CDR3 size: 13 residues. Trimming shortened V by 6 bases and J by 6 bases, and 14 bases separated the two germline ends. Germline CDR1 and CDR2: MNHNS and SASEGT.

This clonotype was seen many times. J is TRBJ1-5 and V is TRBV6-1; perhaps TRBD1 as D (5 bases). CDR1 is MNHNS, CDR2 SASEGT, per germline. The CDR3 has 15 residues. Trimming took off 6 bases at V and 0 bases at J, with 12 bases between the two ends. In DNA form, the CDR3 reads TGTGCCAGCAGGTCGCAGGGTTATAGCAATCAGCCCCAGCATTTT. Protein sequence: CASRSQGYSNQPQHF.

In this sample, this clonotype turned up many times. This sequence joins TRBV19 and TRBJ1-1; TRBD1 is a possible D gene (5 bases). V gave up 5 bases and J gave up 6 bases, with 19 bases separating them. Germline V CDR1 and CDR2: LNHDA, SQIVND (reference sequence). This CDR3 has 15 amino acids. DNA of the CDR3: TGTGCCAGTAGTGGGCGGGACGCCTTCCTGGCTGAAGCTTTCTTT. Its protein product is CASSGRDAFLAEAFF.